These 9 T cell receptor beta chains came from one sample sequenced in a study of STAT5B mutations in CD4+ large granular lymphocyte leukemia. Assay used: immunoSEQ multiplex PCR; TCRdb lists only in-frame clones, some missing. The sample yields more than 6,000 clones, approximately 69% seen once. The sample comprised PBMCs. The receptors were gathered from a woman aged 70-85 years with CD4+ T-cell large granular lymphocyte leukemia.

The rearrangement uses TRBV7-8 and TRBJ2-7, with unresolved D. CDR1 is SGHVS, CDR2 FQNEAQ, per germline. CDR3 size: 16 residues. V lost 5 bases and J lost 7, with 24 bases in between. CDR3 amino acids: CASSPLYVPLDGEQYF. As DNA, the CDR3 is TGTGCCAGCAGCCCCCTCTACGTACCCCTAGACGGGGAGCAGTACTTC.

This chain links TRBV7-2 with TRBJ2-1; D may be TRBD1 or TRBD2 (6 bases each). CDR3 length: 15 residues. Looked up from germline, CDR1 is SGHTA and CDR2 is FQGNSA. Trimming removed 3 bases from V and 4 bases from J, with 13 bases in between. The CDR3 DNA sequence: TGTGCCAGCAGCTTTGACGGGGGCCTTTACAATGAGCAGTTCTTC. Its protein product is CASSFDGGLYNEQFF. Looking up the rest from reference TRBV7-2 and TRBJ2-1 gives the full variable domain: GAGVSQSPSNKVTEKGKDVELRCDPISGHTALYWYRQSLGQGLEFLIYFQGNSAPDKSGLPSDRFSAERTGGSVSTLTIQRTQQEDSAVYLCASSFDGGLYNEQFFGPGTRLTVL.

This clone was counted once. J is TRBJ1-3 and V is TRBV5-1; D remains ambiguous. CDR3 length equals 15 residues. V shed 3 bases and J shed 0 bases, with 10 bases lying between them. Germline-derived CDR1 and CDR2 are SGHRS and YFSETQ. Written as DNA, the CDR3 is TGCGCCAGCAGCTGGACGGCCTTCTCTGGAAACACCATATATTTT. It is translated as CASSWTAFSGNTIYF.

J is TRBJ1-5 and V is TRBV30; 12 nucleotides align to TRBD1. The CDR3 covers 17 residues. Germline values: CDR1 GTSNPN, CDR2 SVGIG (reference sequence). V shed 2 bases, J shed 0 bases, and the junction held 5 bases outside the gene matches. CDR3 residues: CAWSRDRGPYSNQPQHF. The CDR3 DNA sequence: TGTGCCTGGAGTCGGGACAGGGGGCCTTATAGCAATCAGCCCCAGCATTTT.

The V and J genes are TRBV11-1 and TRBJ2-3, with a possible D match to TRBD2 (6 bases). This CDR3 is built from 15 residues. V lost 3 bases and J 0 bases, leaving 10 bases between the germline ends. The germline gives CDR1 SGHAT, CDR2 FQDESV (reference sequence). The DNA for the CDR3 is TGTGCCAGCAGCTTCGGGACTCCTAGCACAGATACGCAGTATTTT. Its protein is CASSFGTPSTDTQYF.

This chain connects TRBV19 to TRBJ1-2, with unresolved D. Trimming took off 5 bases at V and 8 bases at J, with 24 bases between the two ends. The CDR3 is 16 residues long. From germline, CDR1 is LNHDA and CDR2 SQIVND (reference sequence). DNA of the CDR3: TGTGCCAGTAGTCTCACCGCAACCAGCCCCTCGAACGGCTACACCTTC. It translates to CASSLTATSPSNGYTF.

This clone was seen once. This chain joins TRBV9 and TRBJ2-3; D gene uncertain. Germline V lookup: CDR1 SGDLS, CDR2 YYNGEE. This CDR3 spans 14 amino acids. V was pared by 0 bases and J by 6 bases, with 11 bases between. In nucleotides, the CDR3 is TGTGCCAGCAGCGTAGGGATAGGGTCGGATACGCAGTATTTT. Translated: CASSVGIGSDTQYF.

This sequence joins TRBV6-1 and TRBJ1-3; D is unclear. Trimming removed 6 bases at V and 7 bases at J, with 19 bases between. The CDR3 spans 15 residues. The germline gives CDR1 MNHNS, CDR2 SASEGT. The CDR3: CASRVRDARGNTIYF. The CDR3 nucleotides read TGTGCCAGCAGAGTTCGGGATGCTAGAGGTAACACCATATATTTT.

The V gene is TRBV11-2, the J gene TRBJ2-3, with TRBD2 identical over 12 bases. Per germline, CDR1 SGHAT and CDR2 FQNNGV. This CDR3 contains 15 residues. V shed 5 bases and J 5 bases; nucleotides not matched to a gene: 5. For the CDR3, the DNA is TGTGCCAGCAGCCCGTGGACTAGCGGGGTAGATACGCAGTATTTT. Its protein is CASSPWTSGVDTQYF. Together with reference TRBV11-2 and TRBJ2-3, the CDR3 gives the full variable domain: EAGVAQSPRYKIIEKRQSVAFWCNPISGHATLYWYQQILGQGPKLLIQFQNNGVVDDSQLPKDRFSAERLKGVDSTLKIQPAKLEDSAVYLCASSPWTSGVDTQYFGPGTRLTVL.